This TCR beta chain was retrieved from a study of blood T cell repertoires in COVID-19. Study background: Whether acute or convalescent, the COVID-19 samples came from the United States, Italy and Spain. PBMCs, B-cell-depleted T cells, or T cells provided the cDNA or gDNA that made up the material.

The CDR3 has 14 residues. J was trimmed by 3 bases and V by 8 bases; bases with no gene match: 7. Germline-derived CDR1 and CDR2 are LNHDA and SQIVND (reference sequence). Authors' processing steps: Researchers report that nucleated cell counts were estimated from reference gene primer amplification. Repertoires were generated with immunoSEQ multiplex PCR, while TCRdb's copy carries only in-frame clones and drops some. V and J calls and clone size follow that table, whereas D and trimming were derived from the DNA. The table includes some 38,000 clones, 75% to 90% detected once. This chain links TRBV19 with TRBJ2-7, with 10 bases matching TRBD2. The sample consisted of peripheral blood. The source is a man in his sixties or seventies with acute or convalescent COVID-19. CDR3 amino acids: CASVAGGDFYEQYF. CDR3 sequence (DNA): TGTGCCAGTGTAGCGGGAGGTGATTTCTACGAGCAGTACTTC.